What follows are 11 T cell receptor beta chains derived from one specimen sequenced in a study of cytomegalovirus exposure and HLA in healthy donors. It was with 60 Vbeta and 13 Jbeta primers that the PCR ran. The assay was immunoSEQ multiplex PCR, and TCRdb's table has in-frame clones only and misses some. The sample features some 30,000 clones, with around 4.5% in its top ten. Sequencing was carried out using PBMCs. The receptors come from a female donor in good health and CMV-seronegative.

The chain links TRBV6-1 to TRBJ2-7; TRBD1 aligns across 8 bases. Germline trimming cut 3 bases from V and 0 bases from J; bases unmatched to any gene: 4. Germline-derived CDR1 and CDR2 are MNHNS and SASEGT. This CDR3 has 15 residues. CDR3 nucleotides: TGTGCCAGCAGTGAGGATGGGACAGGCTCCTACGAGCAGTACTTC. Protein sequence: CASSEDGTGSYEQYF.

The V gene is TRBV15, the J gene TRBJ1-1, with unresolved D. The CDR3 spans 15 residues. From germline, CDR1 is LNHNV and CDR2 YYDKDF (reference sequence). The V and J ends lost 1 base and 6 bases respectively, with 15 bases between them. The CDR3 DNA sequence: TGTGCCACCAGCAGAGGATGGCGGGGAATCCCTGAAGCTTTCTTT. Amino acids: CATSRGWRGIPEAFF. Together with reference TRBV15 and TRBJ1-1, the CDR3 gives the full variable domain: DAMVIQNPRYQVTQFGKPVTLSCSQTLNHNVMYWYQQKSSQAPKLLFHYYDKDFNNEADTPDNFQSRRPNTSFCFLDIRSPGLGDTAMYLCATSRGWRGIPEAFFGQGTRLTVV.

The rearrangement links TRBV28 to TRBJ1-2; D perhaps matches TRBD1 (5 bases). This CDR3 contains 14 residues. The germline V gene encodes CDR1 MDHEN and CDR2 SYDVKM. V was cut by 0 bases and J by 4 bases, with 9 bases left in between. CDR3 sequence: CASSLWTAGYGYTF. As DNA, the CDR3 is TGTGCCAGCAGTTTATGGACAGCTGGCTATGGCTACACCTTC.

This chain connects TRBV7-3 to TRBJ2-3; 11 bases map to TRBD2. Losses at the gene ends were 4 bases for V and 2 bases for J; bases not matched to a gene: 5. CDR3 length: 16 residues. CDR1 and CDR2 from the germline V gene are SGHTA and FQGTGA. The CDR3 DNA follows: TGTGCCAGCAGCTCCGGACTAGCGGGTTACACAGATACGCAGTATTTT. Amino acids: CASSSGLAGYTDTQYF.

The chain recombines TRBV29-1 with TRBJ2-7, with 10 bases lining up with TRBD2. This CDR3 is built from 17 residues. Per germline, CDR1 SQVTM and CDR2 ANQGSEA. The V gene end was trimmed by 4 bases and the J gene end by 1 base; junction bases not matched to a gene: 13. CDR3 coding DNA: TGCAGCGTTGCTGATGCTAGCGGGGGCCCTGAATCCTACGAGCAGTACTTC. This encodes CSVADASGGPESYEQYF.

The V gene is TRBV11-2, the J gene TRBJ2-2; 7 bases agree with TRBD1. From germline, CDR1 is SGHAT and CDR2 FQNNGV. The CDR3 has 15 residues. The J segment lost 4 bases and the V segment lost 0 bases, leaving 2 bases of the junction unmatched. CDR3: CASSLEAGGTGELFF. CDR3 coding DNA: TGTGCCAGCAGCTTAGAGGCAGGGGGCACCGGGGAGCTGTTTTTT. The full variable domain, with the rest looked up from reference TRBV11-2 and TRBJ2-2, is EAGVAQSPRYKIIEKRQSVAFWCNPISGHATLYWYQQILGQGPKLLIQFQNNGVVDDSQLPKDRFSAERLKGVDSTLKIQPAKLEDSAVYLCASSLEAGGTGELFFGEGSRLTVL.

This chain links TRBV7-2 with TRBJ1-5, with unresolved D. V was pared by 2 bases and J by 1 base, with 15 bases between. Germline V CDR1 and CDR2: SGHTA, FQGNSA. There are 17 residues in the CDR3. CDR3 DNA sequence: TGTGCCAGCAGCTTAAGGGCCCGGGGATCCAGCAATCAGCCCCAGCATTTT. Translation gives CASSLRARGSSNQPQHF.

The chain is built from TRBV2 and TRBJ2-5; D unresolved. The CDR3 contains 14 residues. V was shortened by 0 bases and J by 5 bases, with 10 bases between the two germline ends. Germline V gene sequence: CDR1 SNHLY, CDR2 FYNNEI. The CDR3 nucleotides read TGTGCCAGCAGTGAAGCGAGCCTCCGGGAGACCCAGTACTTC. It encodes CASSEASLRETQYF. The full variable domain, rest sourced from reference TRBV2 and TRBJ2-5, is EPEVTQTPSHQVTQMGQEVILRCVPISNHLYFYWYRQILGQKVEFLVSFYNNEISEKSEIFDDQFSVERPDGSNFTLKIRSTKLEDSAMYFCASSEASLRETQYFGPGTRLLVL.

The chain uses TRBV19 and TRBJ1-1, with 12 positions matching TRBD1. The CDR3 consists of 16 residues. The trim removed 8 bases at V and 6 bases at J, leaving 13 bases unmatched. Germline loops: CDR1 LNHDA, CDR2 SQIVND (reference sequence). The CDR3 DNA sequence: TGTGCCAGTCCCCCTCGCGCGGGACAGGGGGCGGCTGAAGCTTTCTTT. Its translation: CASPPRAGQGAAEAFF.

The CDR3 is CASSWEGIGEAFF. The CDR3 bases are TGTGCCAGCAGTTGGGAGGGGATCGGTGAAGCTTTCTTT. The J gene is TRBJ1-1, the V gene TRBV6-5; weak D call: TRBD1 (5 bases). CDR3 length equals 13 residues. V lost 4 bases to trimming and J lost 7 bases, with 13 bases between them. CDR1 is MNHEY, CDR2 SVGAGI, per germline.

The V and J genes are TRBV20-1 and TRBJ1-2, with unresolved D. CDR1 and CDR2 from the germline V gene are DFQATT and SNEGSKA (reference sequence). The CDR3 runs to 11 residues. V lost 1 base and J 5 bases, leaving 5 bases between the germline ends. CDR3 in amino acids: CSARVSYGYTF. The CDR3 DNA follows: TGCAGTGCTAGAGTTTCTTATGGCTACACCTTC.